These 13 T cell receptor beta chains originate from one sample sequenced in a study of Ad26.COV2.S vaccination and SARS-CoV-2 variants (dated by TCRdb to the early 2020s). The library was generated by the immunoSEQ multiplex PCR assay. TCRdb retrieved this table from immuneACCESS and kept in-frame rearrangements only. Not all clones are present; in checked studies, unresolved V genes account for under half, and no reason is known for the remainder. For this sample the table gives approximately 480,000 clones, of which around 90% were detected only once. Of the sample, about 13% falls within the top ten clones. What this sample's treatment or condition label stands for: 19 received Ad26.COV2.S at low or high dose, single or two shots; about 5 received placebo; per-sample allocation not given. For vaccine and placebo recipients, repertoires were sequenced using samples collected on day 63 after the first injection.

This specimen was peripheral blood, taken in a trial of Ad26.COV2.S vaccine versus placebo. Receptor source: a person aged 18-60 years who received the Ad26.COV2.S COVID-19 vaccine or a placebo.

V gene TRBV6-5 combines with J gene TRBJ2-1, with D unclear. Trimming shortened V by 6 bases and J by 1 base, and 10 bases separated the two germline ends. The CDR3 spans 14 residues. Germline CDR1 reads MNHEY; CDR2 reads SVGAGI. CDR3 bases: TGTGCCAGCAGCCCAAGCCATTCCTACAATGAGCAGTTCTTC. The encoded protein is CASSPSHSYNEQFF.

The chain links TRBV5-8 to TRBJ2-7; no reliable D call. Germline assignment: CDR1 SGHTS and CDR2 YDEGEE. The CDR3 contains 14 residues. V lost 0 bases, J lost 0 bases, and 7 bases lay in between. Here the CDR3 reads CASSLGWASYEQYF. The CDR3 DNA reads TGTGCCAGCAGCTTGGGGTGGGCCTCCTACGAGCAGTACTTC.

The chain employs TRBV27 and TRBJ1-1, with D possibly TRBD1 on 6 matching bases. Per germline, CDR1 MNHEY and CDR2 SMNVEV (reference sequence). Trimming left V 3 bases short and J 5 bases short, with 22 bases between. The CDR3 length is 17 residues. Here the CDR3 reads CASSFGVFAGALTEAFF. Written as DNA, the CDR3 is TGTGCCAGCAGTTTTGGGGTGTTCGCGGGGGCCCTAACTGAAGCTTTCTTT.

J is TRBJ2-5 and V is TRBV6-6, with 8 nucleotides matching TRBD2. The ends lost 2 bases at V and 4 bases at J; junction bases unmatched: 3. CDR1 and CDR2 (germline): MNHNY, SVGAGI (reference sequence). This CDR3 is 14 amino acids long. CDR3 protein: CASSYDAGGETQYF. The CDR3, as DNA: TGTGCCAGCAGTTACGATGCGGGGGGAGAGACCCAGTACTTC.

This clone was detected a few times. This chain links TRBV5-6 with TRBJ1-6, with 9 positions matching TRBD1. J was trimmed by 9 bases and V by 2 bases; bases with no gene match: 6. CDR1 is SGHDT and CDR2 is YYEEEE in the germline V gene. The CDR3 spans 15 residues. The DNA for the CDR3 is TGTGCCAGCAGCTTACCGGGACAGGGCGGTTCACCCCTCCACTTT. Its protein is CASSLPGQGGSPLHF.

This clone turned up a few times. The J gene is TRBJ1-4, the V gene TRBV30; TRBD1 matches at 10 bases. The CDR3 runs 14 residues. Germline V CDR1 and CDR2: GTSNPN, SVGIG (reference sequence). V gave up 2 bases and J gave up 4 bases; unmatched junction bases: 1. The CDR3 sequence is CAWSWTGGNEKLFF. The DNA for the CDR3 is TGTGCCTGGAGTTGGACAGGGGGTAATGAAAAACTGTTTTTT.

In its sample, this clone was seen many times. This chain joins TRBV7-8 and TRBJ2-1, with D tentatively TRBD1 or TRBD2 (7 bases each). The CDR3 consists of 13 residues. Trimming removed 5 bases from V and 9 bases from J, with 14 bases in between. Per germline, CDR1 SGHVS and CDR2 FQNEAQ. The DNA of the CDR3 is TGTGCCAGCAGCCAGCGGGACAGTGGTGAGCAGTTCTTC. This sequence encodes CASSQRDSGEQFF.

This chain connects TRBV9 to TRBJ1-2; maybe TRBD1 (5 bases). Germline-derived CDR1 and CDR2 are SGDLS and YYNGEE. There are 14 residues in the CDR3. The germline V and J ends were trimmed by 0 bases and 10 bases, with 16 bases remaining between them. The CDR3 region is CASSVETAGGPYTF. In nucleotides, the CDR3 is TGTGCCAGCAGCGTAGAAACAGCGGGGGGTCCCTACACCTTC.

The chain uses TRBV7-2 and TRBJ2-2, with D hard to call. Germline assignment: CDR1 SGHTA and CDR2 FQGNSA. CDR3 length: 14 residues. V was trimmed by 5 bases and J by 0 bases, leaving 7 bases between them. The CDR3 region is CASSEKANTGELFF. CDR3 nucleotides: TGTGCCAGCAGCGAAAAAGCGAACACCGGGGAGCTGTTTTTT.

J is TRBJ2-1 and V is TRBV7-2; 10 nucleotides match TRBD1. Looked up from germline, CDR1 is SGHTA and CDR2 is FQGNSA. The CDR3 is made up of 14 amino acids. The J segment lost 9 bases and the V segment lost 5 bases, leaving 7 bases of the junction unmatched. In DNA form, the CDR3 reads TGTGCCAGCAGCCAATGGACAGGGGGTAGTGAGCAGTTCTTC. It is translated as CASSQWTGGSEQFF.

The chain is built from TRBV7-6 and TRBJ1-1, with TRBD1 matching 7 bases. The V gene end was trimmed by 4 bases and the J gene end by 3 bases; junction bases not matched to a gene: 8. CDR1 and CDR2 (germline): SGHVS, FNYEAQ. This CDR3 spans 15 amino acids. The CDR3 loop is CASSSPGGLDTEAFF. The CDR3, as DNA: TGTGCCAGCAGCTCACCAGGGGGGCTGGACACTGAAGCTTTCTTT.

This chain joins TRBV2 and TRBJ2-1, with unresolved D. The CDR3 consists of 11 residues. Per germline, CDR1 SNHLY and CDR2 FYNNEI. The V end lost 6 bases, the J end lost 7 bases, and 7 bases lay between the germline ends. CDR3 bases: TGTGCCAGCAGCCCTAGGAATGAGCAGTTCTTC. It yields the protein CASSPRNEQFF.

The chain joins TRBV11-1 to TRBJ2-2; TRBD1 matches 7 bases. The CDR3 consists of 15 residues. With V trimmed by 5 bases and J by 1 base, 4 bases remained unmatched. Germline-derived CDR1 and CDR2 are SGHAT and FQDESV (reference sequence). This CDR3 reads CASSNRQGNTGELFF. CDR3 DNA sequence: TGTGCCAGCAGCAACCGACAGGGGAACACCGGGGAGCTGTTTTTT.